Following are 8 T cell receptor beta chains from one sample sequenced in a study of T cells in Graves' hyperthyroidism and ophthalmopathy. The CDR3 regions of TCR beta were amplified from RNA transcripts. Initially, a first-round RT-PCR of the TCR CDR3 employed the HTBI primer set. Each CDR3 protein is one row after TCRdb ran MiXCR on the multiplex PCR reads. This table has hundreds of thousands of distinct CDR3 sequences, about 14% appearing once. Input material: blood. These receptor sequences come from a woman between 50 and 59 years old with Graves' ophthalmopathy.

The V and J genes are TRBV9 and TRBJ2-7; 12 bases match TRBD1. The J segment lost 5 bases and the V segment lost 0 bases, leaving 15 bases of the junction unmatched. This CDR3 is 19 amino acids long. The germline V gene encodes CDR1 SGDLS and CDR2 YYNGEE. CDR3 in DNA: TGTGCCAGCAGCGTAGCACCCACCGGGACAGGGGGCAAAGGCGACGAGCAGTACTTC. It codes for CASSVAPTGTGGKGDEQYF.

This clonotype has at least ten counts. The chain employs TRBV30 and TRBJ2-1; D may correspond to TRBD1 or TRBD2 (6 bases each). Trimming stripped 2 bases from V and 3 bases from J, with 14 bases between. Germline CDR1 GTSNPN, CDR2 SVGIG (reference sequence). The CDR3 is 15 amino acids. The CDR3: CAWSSGRGGYNEQFF. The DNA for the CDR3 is TGTGCCTGGAGTTCGGGCAGGGGAGGCTACAATGAGCAGTTCTTC.

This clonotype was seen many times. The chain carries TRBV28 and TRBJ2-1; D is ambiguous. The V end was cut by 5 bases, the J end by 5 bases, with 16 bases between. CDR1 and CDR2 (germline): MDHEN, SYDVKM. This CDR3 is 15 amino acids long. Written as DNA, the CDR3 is TGTGCCAGCAGTCCCGATATCTACAGAAACAATGAGCAGTTCTTC. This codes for CASSPDIYRNNEQFF.

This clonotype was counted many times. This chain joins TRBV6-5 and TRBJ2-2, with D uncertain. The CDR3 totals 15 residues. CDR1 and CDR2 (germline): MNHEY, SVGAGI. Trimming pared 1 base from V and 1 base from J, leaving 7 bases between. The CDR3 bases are TGTGCCAGCAGTTACTTCAGACGGAACACCGGGGAGCTGTTTTTT. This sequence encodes CASSYFRRNTGELFF.

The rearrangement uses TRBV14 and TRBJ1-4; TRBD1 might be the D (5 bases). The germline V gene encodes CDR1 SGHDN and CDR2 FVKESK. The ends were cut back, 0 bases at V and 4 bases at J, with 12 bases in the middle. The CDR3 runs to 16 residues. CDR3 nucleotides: TGTGCCAGCAGCCAAGAAGTTGGGACCGTTAATGAAAAACTGTTTTTT. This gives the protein CASSQEVGTVNEKLFF.

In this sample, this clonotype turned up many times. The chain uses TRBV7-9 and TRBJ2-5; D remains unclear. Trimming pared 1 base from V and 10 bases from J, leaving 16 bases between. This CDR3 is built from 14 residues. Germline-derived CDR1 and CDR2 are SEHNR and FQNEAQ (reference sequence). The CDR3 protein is CASSLEAPGAIQYF. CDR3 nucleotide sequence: TGTGCCAGCAGCTTAGAGGCACCCGGAGCGATCCAGTACTTC.

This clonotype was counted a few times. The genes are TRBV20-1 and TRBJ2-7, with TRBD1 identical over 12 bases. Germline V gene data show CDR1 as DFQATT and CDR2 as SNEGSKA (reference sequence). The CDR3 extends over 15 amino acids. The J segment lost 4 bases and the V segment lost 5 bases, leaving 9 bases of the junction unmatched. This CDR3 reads CSAYTPGQGAYEQYF. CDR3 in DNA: TGCAGTGCTTACACACCGGGACAGGGGGCTTACGAGCAGTACTTC.

CDR3 region: CASSLGQGITDTQYF. CDR3 DNA: TGTGCCAGCAGCTTAGGGCAGGGGATCACAGATACGCAGTATTTT. The chain combines TRBV11-2 with TRBJ2-3; tentatively, D is TRBD1 (6 bases). This CDR3 is 15 amino acids long. Germline CDR1 reads SGHAT; CDR2 reads FQNNGV. V was shortened by 1 base and J by 2 bases, with 10 bases between the two germline ends.